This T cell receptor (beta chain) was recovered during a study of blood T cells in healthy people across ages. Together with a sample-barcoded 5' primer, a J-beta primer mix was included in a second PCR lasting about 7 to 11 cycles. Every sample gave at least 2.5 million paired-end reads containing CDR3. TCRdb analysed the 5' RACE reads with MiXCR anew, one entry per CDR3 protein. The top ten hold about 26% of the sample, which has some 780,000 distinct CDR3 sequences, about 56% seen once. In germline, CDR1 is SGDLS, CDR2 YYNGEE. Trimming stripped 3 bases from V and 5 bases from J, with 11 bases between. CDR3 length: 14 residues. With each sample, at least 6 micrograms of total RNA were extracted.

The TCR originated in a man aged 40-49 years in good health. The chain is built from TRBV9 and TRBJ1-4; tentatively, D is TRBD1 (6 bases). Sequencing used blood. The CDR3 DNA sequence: TGTGCCAGCAGCGGCAGACAGGAGAATGAAAAACTGTTTTTT. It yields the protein CASSGRQENEKLFF.